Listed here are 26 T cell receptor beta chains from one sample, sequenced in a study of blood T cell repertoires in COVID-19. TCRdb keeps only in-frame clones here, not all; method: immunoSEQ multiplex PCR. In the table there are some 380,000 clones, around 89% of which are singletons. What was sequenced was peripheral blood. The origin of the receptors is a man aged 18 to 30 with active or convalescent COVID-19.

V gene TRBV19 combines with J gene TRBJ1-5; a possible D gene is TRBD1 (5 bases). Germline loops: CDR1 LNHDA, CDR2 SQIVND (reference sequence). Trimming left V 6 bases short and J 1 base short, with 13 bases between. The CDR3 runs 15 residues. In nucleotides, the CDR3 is TGTGCCAGTAGGGCTTCATCAGGGAGCAATCAGCCCCAGCATTTT. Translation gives CASRASSGSNQPQHF.

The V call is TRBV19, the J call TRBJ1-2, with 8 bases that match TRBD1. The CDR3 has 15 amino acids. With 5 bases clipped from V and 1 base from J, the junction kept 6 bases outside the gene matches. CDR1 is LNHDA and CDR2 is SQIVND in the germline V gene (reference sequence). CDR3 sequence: CASSETGASNYGYTF. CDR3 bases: TGTGCCAGTAGTGAGACAGGGGCTAGTAACTATGGCTACACCTTC.

CDR3 sequence reads: CSVEGTAAGTDTQYF. The CDR3 coding sequence is TGCAGCGTTGAAGGAACTGCTGCGGGCACAGATACGCAGTATTTT. V gene TRBV29-1 combines with J gene TRBJ2-3, with D uncertain. This CDR3 has 15 amino acids. Trimming removed 1 base from V and 1 base from J, with 12 bases in between. Germline V lookup: CDR1 SQVTM, CDR2 ANQGSEA.

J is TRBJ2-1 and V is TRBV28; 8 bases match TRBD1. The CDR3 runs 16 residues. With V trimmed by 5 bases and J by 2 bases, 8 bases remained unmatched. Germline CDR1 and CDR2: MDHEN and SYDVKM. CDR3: CASSTGGRRTYNEQFF. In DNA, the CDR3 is TGTGCCAGCAGTACAGGGGGGAGGAGGACCTACAATGAGCAGTTCTTC.

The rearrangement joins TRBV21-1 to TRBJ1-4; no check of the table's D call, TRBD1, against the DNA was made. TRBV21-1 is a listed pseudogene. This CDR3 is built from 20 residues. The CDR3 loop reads CASSKVPAGQGRMANEKLFF. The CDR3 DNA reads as TGTGCCAGCAGCAAAGTCCCCGCCGGACAGGGGAGAATGGCTAATGAAAAACTGTTTTTT.

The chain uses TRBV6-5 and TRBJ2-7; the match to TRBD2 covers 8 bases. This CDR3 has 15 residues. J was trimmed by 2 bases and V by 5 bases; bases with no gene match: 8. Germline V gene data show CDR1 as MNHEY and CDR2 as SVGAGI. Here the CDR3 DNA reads TGTGCCAGCAGTAAGAGAGGGCGGGAGGCCTACGAGCAGTACTTC. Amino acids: CASSKRGREAYEQYF.

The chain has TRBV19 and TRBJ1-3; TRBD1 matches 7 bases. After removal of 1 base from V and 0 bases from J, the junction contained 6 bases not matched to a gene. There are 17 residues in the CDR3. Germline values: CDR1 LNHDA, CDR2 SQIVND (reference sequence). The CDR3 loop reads CASSIAAGQSSGNTIYF. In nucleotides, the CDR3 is TGTGCCAGTAGTATAGCCGCGGGACAGTCCTCTGGAAACACCATATATTTT.

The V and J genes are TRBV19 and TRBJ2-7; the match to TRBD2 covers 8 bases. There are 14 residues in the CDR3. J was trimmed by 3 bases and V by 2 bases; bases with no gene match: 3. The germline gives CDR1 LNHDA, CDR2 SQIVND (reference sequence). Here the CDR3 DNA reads TGTGCCAGTAGTATAAAACTAGCGGACTACGAGCAGTACTTC. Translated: CASSIKLADYEQYF.

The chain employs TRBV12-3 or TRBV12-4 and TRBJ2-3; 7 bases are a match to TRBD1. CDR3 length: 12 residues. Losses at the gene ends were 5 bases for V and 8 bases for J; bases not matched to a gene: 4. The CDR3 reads CASSRDSVTQYF. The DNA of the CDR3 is TGTGCCAGCAGTAGGGACAGTGTTACGCAGTATTTT.

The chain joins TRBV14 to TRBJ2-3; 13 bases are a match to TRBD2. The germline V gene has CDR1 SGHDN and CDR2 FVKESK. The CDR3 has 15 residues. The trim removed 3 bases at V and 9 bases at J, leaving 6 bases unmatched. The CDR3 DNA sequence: TGTGCCAGCAGCCATAGACTAGCGGGAGGACCAACGCAGTATTTT. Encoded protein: CASSHRLAGGPTQYF.

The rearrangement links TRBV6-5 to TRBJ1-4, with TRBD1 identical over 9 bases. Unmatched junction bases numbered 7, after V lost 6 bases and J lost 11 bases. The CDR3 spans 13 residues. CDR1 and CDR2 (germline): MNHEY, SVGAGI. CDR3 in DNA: TGTGCCAGCAGCCGGGGGACAGGGCAGAAACTGTTTTTT. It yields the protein CASSRGTGQKLFF.

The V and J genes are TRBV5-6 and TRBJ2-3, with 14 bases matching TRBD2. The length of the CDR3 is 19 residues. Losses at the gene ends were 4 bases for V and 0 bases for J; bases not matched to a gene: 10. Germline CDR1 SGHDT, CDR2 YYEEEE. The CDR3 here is CASSTRLAGGSKSTDTQYF. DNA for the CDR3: TGTGCCAGCAGCACTAGACTAGCGGGGGGGAGTAAAAGCACAGATACGCAGTATTTT.

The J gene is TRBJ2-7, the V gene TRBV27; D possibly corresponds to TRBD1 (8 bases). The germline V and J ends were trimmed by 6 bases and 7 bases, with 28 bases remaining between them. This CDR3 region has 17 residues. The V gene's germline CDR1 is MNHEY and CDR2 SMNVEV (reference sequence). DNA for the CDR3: TGTGCCAGCAGAACGCGGCGGGGGACAGGACCAACCGCGGAGCAGTACTTC. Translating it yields CASRTRRGTGPTAEQYF.

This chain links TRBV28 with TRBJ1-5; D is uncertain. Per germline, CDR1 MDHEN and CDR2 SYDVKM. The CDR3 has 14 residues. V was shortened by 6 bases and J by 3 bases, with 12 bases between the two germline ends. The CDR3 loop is CASSPNRNNQPQHF. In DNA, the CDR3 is TGTGCCAGCAGCCCGAACAGAAACAATCAGCCCCAGCATTTT.

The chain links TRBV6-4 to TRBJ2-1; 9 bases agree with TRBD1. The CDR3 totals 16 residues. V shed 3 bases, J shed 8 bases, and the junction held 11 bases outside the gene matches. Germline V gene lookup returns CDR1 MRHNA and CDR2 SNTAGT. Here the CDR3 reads CASSDLPGQGVHEQFF. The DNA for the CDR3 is TGTGCCAGCAGTGATTTGCCGGGACAGGGAGTCCATGAGCAGTTCTTC.

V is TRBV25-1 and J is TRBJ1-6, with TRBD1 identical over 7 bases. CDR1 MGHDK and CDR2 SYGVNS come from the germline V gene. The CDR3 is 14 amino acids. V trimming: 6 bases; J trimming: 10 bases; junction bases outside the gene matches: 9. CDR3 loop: CASRATGQGSPLHF. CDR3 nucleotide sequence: TGTGCCAGCAGGGCGACAGGGCAAGGGTCACCCCTCCACTTT.

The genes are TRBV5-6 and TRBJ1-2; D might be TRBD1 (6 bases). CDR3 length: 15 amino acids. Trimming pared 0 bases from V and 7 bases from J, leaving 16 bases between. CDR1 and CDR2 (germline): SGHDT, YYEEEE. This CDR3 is CASSLDWTDMGGYTF. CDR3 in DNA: TGTGCCAGCAGCTTGGATTGGACAGATATGGGTGGCTACACCTTC.

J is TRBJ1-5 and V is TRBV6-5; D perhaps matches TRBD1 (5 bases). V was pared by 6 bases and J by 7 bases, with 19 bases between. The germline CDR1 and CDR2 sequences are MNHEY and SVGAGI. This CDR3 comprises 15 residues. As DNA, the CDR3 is TGTGCCAGCAGCTCGAATACCCAGGGAAGGCAGCCCCAGCATTTT. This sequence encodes CASSSNTQGRQPQHF.

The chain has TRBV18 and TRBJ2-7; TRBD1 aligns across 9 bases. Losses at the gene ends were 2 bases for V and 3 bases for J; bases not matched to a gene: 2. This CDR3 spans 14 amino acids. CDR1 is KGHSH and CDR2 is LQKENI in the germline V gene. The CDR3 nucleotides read TGTGCCAGCTCACCAGGGACAGGGAACTACGAGCAGTACTTC. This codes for CASSPGTGNYEQYF.

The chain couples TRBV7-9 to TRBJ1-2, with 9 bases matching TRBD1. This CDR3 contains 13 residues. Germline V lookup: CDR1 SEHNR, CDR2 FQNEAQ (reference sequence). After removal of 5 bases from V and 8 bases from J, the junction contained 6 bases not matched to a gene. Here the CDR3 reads CASSKTGGDGYTF. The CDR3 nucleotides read TGTGCCAGCAGCAAGACAGGGGGAGACGGCTACACCTTC.

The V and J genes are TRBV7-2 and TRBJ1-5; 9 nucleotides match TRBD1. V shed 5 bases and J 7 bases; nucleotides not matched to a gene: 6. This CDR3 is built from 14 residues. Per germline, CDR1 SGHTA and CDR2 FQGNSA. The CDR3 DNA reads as TGTGCCAGCAGCCCGGACAGGGGTGGGCAGCCCCAGCATTTT. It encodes CASSPDRGGQPQHF.

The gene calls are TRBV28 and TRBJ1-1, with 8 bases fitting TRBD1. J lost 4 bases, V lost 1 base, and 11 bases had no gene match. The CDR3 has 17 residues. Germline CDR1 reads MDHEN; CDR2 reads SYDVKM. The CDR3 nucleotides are TGTGCCAGCAGTTTATACGGGGCAGGGGGCGCGAGCACTGAAGCTTTCTTT. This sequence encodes CASSLYGAGGASTEAFF.

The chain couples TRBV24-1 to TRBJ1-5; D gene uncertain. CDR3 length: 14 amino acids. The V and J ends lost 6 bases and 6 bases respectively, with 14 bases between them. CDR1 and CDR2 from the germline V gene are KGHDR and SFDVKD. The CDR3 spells CATSPRLLAQPQHF. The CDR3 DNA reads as TGTGCCACCAGTCCACGCCTCTTGGCTCAGCCCCAGCATTTT.

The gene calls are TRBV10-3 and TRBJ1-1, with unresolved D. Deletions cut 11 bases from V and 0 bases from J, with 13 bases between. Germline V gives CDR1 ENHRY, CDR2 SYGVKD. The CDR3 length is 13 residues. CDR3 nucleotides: TGTGCCTCAACGGAGGACCTGAACACTGAAGCTTTCTTT. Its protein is CASTEDLNTEAFF.

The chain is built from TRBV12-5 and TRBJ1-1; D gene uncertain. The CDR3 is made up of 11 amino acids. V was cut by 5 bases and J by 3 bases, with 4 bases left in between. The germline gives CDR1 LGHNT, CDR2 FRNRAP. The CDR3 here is CASGTYTEAFF. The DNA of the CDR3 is TGTGCTAGTGGTACATACACTGAAGCTTTCTTT.

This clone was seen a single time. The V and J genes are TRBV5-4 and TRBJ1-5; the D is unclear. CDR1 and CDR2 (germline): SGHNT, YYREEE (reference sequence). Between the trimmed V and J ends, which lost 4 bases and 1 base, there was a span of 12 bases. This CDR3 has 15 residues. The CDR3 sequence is CASSRGRESNQPQHF. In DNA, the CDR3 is TGTGCCAGCAGCCGTGGGAGGGAAAGCAATCAGCCCCAGCATTTT.